The source of this T cell receptor (beta chain) is a study of PD-1 blockade in classical Hodgkin lymphoma. Study-wide results and limits: Healthy donors were reported to have higher baseline TCR diversity than newly diagnosed patients.

Germline trimming cut 3 bases from V and 5 bases from J; bases unmatched to any gene: 10. Germline lookup yields CDR1 SGHRS and CDR2 YFSETQ. The CDR3 has 16 amino acids. Sequenced by immunoSEQ multiplex PCR; TCRdb stores in-frame clones only, minus some. The profile shows about 6,500 clones, about 72% of them singletons. This clone was recorded a few times. Its antigen is still unknown. No patient escaped relapse after autologous stem cell transplantation, and brentuximab vedotin exposure varied. This sample comprised peripheral blood mononuclear cells (PBMCs), obtained at baseline. The sequence was obtained from a human donor with classical Hodgkin lymphoma. The rearrangement joins TRBV5-1 to TRBJ2-7; 11 bases match TRBD1. The CDR3 DNA follows: TGCGCCAGCAGCTCCACCGGACAGGGGGCATCCCACGAGCAGTACTTC. Its protein product is CASSSTGQGASHEQYF. The full variable domain, its missing parts supplied by reference TRBV5-1 and TRBJ2-7, is KAGVTQTPRYLIKTRGQQVTLSCSPISGHRSVSWYQQTPGQGLQFLFEYFSETQRNKGNFPGRFSGRQFSNSRSEMNVSTLELGDSALYLCASSSTGQGASHEQYFGPGTRLTVT.